The clone carrying this T cell receptor (beta chain) was counted many times. The data were taken from a study of identical twins. The CDR3 sequence is 14 residues long. Trimming shortened V by 5 bases and J by 4 bases, and 15 bases separated the two germline ends. Germline CDR1 and CDR2: SQVTM and ANQGSEA. TCRdb reanalysed the 5' RACE reads using MiXCR and keeps one entry per CDR3 protein. The sample lists more than 650,000 distinct CDR3 sequences, less than 7% seen once, with 1.5% to 2% in the top ten. The sample comprised naive T cells sorted from blood. The TCR sequence derives from a man younger than 35 in good health. The chain is built from TRBV29-1 and TRBJ1-3; D not certain. The CDR3 DNA reads as TGCAGCGTTACACCCCTGGGTTCCGGAAACACCATATATTTT. Residues: CSVTPLGSGNTIYF.